What follows is one T cell receptor (beta chain) and its context. This clonotype was seen at least ten times. The antigen this receptor binds is unknown. Per-base quality was not reported, and no clone a single base away is much larger than it. Sequencing took place on an Illumina HiSeq 2500. TCR beta libraries were prepared by quantitative 5'-RACE with molecular barcodes. The study's processing was this. A new computational method based on a probabilistic model of VDJ rearrangement was used to identify disease-linked TCR variants. The raw public reads went through TCRdb reprocessing: fastp at Q25, MiXCR clone calling, in-frame beta chains kept. All rows with the same CDR3 protein become a single entry with the most common DNA and genes. TCRdb's processing, not the study's, gives the V and J calls here. The sample table holds about 100,000 distinct CDR3 sequences, of which roughly 8.3% were seen once. Clones ranked in the top ten supply approximately 9.7% of the sample.

V is shortened by 3 bases, J by 8 bases, and the region joining them spans 11 bases. CDR1 and CDR2, looked up from the germline V gene, are KGHSH and LQKENI. The CDR3 measures 13 amino acids from cysteine to phenylalanine. The sequence is cut down to CDR3 DNA, 39 bases in frame from base 1. This entry is derived from a study of CD8 T cells in ankylosing spondylitis (dated by TCRdb to 2016 to 2017). Turning to the overall study: The study profiled T cell receptor beta repertoires in healthy donors and ankylosing spondylitis patients to find disease-linked TCR variants. Peripheral blood was sampled, and synovial fluid was also collected from ankylosing spondylitis patients. The whole study cohort included over a hundred healthy donors and 25 ankylosing spondylitis patients. Study-wide conclusions, independent of this receptor: Some of the motif variants had been reported before in the synovial fluid and blood of reactive arthritis patients, a finding that suggests common disease-initiation mechanisms. Blood from ankylosing spondylitis patients appeared to be characterized by a TCR beta motif composed of 7 to 9 highly homologous amino acid variants. The disease-linked clones were reported to be significantly enriched in matched synovial fluid samples from ankylosing spondylitis patients. The disease-linked clones had a CD8+ phenotype and were found at relatively low frequencies in peripheral blood.

The chain is assembled from TRBV18 and TRBJ2-4; the D gene cannot be resolved beyond TRBD1 or TRBD2, each matching 5 bases. The sequencing input was blood, either unsorted or a sorted T cell fraction (not recorded which). The clonotype originates from a male donor with ankylosing spondylitis or in good health (not recorded which). The sequenced DNA: TGTGCCAGCTCACCTCAGGGAGTGGACATTCAGTACTTC. It specifies CASSPQGVDIQYF.